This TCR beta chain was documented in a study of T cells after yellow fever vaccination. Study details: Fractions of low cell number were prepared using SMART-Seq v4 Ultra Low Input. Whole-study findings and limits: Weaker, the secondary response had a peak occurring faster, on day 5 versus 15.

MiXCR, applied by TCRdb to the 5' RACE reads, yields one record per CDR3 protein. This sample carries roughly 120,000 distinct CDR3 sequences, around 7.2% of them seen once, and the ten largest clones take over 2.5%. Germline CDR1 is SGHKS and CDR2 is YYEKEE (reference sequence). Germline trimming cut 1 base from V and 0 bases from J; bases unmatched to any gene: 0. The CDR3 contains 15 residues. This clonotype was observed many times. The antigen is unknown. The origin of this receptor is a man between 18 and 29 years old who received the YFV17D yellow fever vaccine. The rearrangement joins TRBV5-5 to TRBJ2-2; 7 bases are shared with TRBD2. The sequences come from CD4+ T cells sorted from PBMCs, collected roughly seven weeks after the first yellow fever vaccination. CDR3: CASSLLAANTGELFF. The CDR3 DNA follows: TGTGCCAGCAGCTTGCTAGCGGCGAACACCGGGGAGCTGTTTTTT.